This record looks at one T cell receptor (beta chain) sequence and its context. Its antigen is unknown. Each CD8+ T cell subset was flow-sorted in triplicate, with over 250,000 cells per subset placed directly into RLT lysis buffer. To exclude memory contaminants, naive CD8+ T cells were stringently defined as CD45RO-CCR7+CD27+CD95-. Standard density gradient centrifugation was used to isolate peripheral blood mononuclear cells from buffy coats. A FACSAria III was used to flow-sort naive CD8+ T cells into CXCR3-negative and CXCR3-positive populations. Total RNA was extracted from sorted cells with an RNeasy Mini Kit. Sequenced on a NextSeq 550. The Human TCR Profiling Kit (MiLaboratory) was used to prepare UMI-labeled 5' RACE TRB cDNA libraries. cDNA synthesis used the entire amount of extracted RNA, and PCR amplification then used the entire amount of cDNA produced. The libraries were made side by side, with each library going through the same number of PCR cycles. The authors processed their data as follows. MIGEC and MiXCR extracted about 54,000 +/- 9,700 unique UMI-labeled TRB cDNA molecules per library, requiring at least two reads per UMI. On average, approximately 40,000 +/- 10,000 functional in-frame TRB CDR3 nucleotide clonotypes lacking stop codons were found per library. Diversity metrics, including normalized Shannon-Wiener and Chao1, were computed in VDJtools after downsampling to 5000 UMI-labeled TRB molecules per sample. Clonotype-size-weighted physicochemical properties of the central five CDR3 residues (interaction energy, strength, volume and Kidera factor 4) were computed in VDJtools. Based on TCRdb reprocessing of the reads, there is one entry per CDR3 protein sequence, and DNA is missing. In this record, the V and J calls reflect TCRdb's handling and not the investigators' own analysis. Per the sample table, the count is around 60,000 distinct CDR3 sequences. In total, the top ten clones hold 0.53% of the sample.

These data originate in a study of CXCR3-negative and CXCR3-positive naive CD8 T cells (dated by TCRdb to between 2018 and 2020). Notes on the research overall: About 150 million TRB reads were obtained in total, roughly 1.5 +/- 0.3 million reads per library. For the TRBV-TRBJ cluster analysis, the naive subsets came from about five donors, while the memory cells came from 3 donors. The diversity and physicochemical repertoire analyses included fewer than twelve donors pooled from two independent experiments.

Summary of the overall study and its limitations: Because surface CD5, which has been linked to self-reactivity in mice, was comparable between naive subsets, TCR interaction strength was also inferred from TRB CDR3 physicochemical properties. Freshly isolated PBMCs were used for most assays because CXCR3 expression went down partially after cryopreservation. TRB CDR3s from CXCR3-positive naive cells showed higher hydrophobicity (lower Kidera factor 4), lower energy, and higher strength and volume indices than CXCR3-negative naive cells. Comparably high repertoire diversity was found in both naive subsets, whereas much lower repertoire diversity was found in memory CD8+ T cells. Within the same donor, TRBV-TRBJ usage looked similar between naive CXCR3-negative and CXCR3-positive cells, but memory cells had distinct patterns.

The CDR3 sequence holds 11 residues, the cysteine and phenylalanine included. No DNA appears here. The specimen was naive CXCR3+ CD8+ T cells from blood. Explained via the paper, the cell subset or site label denotes: CD45RO-CCR7+CD27+CD95- naive CD8+ T cells expressing CXCR3 (TNR3+). The rearranged chain carries TRBV12-3 or TRBV12-4 and TRBJ2-7. This TCR was recovered from a human donor in good health. Some clones in this sample may be carry-over from other donors' samples. The CDR3 region: CASRASNEQYF.